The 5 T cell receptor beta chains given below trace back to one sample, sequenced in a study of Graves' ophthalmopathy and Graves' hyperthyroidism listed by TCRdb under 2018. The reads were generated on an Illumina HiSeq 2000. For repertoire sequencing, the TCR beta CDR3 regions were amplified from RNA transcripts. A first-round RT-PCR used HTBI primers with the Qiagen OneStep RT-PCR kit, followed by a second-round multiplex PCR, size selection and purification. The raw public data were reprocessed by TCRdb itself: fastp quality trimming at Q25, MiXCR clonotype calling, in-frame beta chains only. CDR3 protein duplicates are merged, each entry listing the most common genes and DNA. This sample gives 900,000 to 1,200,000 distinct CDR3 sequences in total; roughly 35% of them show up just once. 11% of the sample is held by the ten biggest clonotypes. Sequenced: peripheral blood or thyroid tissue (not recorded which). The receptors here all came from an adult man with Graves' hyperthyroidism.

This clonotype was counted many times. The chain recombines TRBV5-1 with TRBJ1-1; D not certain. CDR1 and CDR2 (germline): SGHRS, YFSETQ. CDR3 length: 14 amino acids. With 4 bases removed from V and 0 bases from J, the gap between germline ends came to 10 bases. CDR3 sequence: CASSPAEMNTEAFF. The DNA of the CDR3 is TGCGCCAGCAGCCCGGCAGAGATGAACACTGAAGCTTTCTTT.

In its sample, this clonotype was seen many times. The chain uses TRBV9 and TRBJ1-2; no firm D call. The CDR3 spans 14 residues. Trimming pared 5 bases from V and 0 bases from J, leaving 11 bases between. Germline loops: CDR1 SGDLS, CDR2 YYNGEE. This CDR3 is CASRGYGANYGYTF. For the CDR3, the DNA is TGTGCCAGCAGGGGCTACGGGGCTAACTATGGCTACACCTTC. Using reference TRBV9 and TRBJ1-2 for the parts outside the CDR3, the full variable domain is DSGVTQTPKHLITATGQRVTLRCSPRSGDLSVYWYQQSLDQGLQFLIQYYNGEERAKGNILERFSAQQFPDLHSELNLSSLELGDSALYFCASRGYGANYGYTFGSGTRLTVV.

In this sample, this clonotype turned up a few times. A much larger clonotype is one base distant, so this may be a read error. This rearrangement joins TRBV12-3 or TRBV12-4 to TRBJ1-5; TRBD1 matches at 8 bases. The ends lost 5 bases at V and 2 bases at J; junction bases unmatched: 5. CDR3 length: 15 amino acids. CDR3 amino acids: CASSPTGVGNQPQHF. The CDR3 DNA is TGTGCCAGCAGTCCGACAGGGGTGGGCAATCAGCCCCAGCATTTT.

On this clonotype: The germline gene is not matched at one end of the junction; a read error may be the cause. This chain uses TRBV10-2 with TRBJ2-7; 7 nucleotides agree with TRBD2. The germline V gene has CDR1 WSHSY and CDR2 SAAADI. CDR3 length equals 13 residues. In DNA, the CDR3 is TGTGCCAGCAGCCGGGACTACAAATACGAGCAGTACTTC. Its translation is CASSRDYKYEQYF.

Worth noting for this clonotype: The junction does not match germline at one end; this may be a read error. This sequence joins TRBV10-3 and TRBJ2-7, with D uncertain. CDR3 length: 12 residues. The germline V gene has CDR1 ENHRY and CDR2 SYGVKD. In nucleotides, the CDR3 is TGTGCCAGCAGTTCCGGGCCCCTGGAGCAGTACTTC. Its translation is CASSSGPLEQYF.